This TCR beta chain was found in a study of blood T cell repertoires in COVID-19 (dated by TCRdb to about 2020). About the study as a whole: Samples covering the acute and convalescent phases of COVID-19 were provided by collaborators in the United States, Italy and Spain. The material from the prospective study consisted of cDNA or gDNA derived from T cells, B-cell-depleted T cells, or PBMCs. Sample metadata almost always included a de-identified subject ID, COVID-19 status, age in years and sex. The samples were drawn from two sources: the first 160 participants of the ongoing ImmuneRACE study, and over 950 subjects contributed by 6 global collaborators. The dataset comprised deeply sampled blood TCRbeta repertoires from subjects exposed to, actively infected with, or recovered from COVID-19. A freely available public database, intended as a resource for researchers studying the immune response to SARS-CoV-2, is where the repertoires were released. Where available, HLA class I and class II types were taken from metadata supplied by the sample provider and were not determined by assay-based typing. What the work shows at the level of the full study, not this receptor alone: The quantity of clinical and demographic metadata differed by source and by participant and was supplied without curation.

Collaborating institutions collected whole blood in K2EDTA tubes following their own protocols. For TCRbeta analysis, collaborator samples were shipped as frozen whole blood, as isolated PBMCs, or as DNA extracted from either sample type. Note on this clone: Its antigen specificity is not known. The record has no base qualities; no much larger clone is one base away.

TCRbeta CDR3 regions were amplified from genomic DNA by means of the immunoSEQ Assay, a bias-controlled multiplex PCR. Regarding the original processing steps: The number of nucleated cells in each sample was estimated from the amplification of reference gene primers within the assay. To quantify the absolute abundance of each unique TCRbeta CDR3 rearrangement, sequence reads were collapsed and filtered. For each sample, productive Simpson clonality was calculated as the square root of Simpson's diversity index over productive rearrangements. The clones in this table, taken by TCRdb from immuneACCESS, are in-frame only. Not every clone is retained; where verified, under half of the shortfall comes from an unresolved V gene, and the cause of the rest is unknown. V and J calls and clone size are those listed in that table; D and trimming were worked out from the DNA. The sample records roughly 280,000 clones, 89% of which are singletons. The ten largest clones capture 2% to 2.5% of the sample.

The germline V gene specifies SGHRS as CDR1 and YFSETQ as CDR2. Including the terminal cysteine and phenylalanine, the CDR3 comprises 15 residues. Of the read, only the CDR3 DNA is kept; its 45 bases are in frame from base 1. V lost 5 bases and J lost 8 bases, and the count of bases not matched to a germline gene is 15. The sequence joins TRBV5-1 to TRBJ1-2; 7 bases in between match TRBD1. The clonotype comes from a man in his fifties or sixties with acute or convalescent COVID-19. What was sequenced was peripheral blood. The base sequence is TGCGCCAGCAGTGCAGCCGGGACAGCACTTGTGGGCTACACCTTC. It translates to CASSAAGTALVGYTF.